A selection of T cell receptor beta chains follows, all from one sample in a study of blood T cells in healthy people across ages. TCRdb processed the 5' RACE reads anew with MiXCR; each CDR3 protein has one entry. Among over 1,500,000 distinct CDR3 sequences, roughly 50% were seen once, and the ten largest hold over 2%. The sample taken for sequencing was blood. The receptors stem from a woman between 35 and 50 years old in good health. CDR3s include the opening cysteine and the closing phenylalanine or tryptophan. The D gene is left open where the match is weak. Clone size is not always given. Where it is, it says once, few, many or a class for expanded clones.

V gene,D gene,clone size,CDR3 length,J gene,CDR3 protein,CDR3 DNA
TRBV28,-,few,13,TRBJ2-5,CASSRRSKETQYF,TGTGCCAGCAGTCGGAGGAGCAAAGAGACCCAGTACTTC
TRBV13,TRBD2,-,17,TRBJ2-5,CASSEQGLAVGRETQYF,TGTGCCAGCAGCGAGCAGGGACTAGCGGTCGGGCGGGAGACCCAGTACTTC
TRBV27,TRBD1,once,18,TRBJ2-1,CASSPGTGRGWRTYEQFF,TGTGCCAGCAGTCCCGGGACAGGGAGAGGATGGAGGACCTACGAGCAGTTCTTC
TRBV20-1,TRBD1,-,14,TRBJ1-1,CSARILQGPTEAFF,TGCAGTGCTAGGATATTACAGGGGCCCACTGAAGCTTTCTTT
TRBV7-2,TRBD2,-,18,TRBJ2-5,CASSPRKRLAGTQETQYF,TGTGCCAGCAGCCCCCGTAAAAGACTAGCGGGGACCCAAGAGACCCAGTACTTC
TRBV21-1,-,-,16,TRBJ2-7,CASSNERDRGYHEQYF,TGTGCCAGCAGCAACGAAAGAGACAGGGGGTACCACGAGCAGTACTTC
TRBV24-1,TRBD2,-,16,TRBJ2-1,CATSDRTSGVFNEQFF,TGTGCCACCAGTGACAGGACTAGCGGGGTATTCAATGAGCAGTTCTTC
TRBV10-3,-,-,11,TRBJ2-3,CAIKLEDTQYF,TGTGCCATCAAATTAGAAGATACGCAGTATTTT
TRBV20-1,-,few,15,TRBJ2-3,CSARRRVALGDTQYF,TGCAGTGCTAGGCGACGGGTAGCCCTCGGAGATACGCAGTATTTT
TRBV28,-,-,14,TRBJ1-2,CASSLDVGGDGYTF,TGTGCCAGCAGTTTAGATGTAGGAGGGGATGGCTACACCTTC
TRBV24-1,-,few,14,TRBJ1-2,CATSDPGRANGYTF,TGTGCCACCAGTGATCCCGGTAGGGCAAATGGCTACACCTTC
TRBV11-1,-,-,15,TRBJ2-1,CASSSGWDLHGEQFF,TGTGCCAGCAGCTCGGGCTGGGACCTGCACGGTGAGCAGTTCTTC
TRBV18,-,-,16,TRBJ2-5,CASSPVIPEVQETQYF,TGTGCCAGCTCACCAGTAATCCCCGAGGTCCAAGAGACCCAGTACTTC
TRBV20-1,-,-,16,TRBJ2-3,CSARKTSAFSTDTQYF,TGCAGTGCTAGGAAGACCAGCGCCTTTAGCACAGATACGCAGTATTTT
TRBV6-6,TRBD2,few,17,TRBJ2-3,CASSQPLAGGNTDTQYF,TGTGCCAGCAGCCAACCTCTAGCGGGGGGGAACACAGATACGCAGTATTTT
TRBV28,TRBD2,-,16,TRBJ2-1,CASSLFGGVGNNEQFF,TGTGCCAGCAGTTTATTTGGGGGGGTCGGAAACAATGAGCAGTTCTTC
TRBV27,TRBD2,-,17,TRBJ2-3,CASSRLGGGPSQDTQYF,TGTGCCAGCAGTCGGCTTGGCGGGGGGCCCTCCCAAGATACGCAGTATTTT
TRBV29-1,-,many,14,TRBJ2-1,CSVLTRTVNNEQFF,TGCAGCGTTTTGACACGGACAGTCAACAATGAGCAGTTCTTC
TRBV24-1,TRBD1,-,17,TRBJ1-5,CATSDGQGALKNQPQHF,TGTGCCACCAGTGATGGGCAGGGGGCTCTAAAAAATCAGCCCCAGCATTTT
TRBV27,-,-,14,TRBJ1-2,CASKVGFASYGYTF,TGTGCCAGCAAAGTCGGGTTCGCTAGCTATGGCTACACCTTC
TRBV29-1,TRBD1,few,14,TRBJ1-1,CSVDGQGANTEAFF,TGCAGCGTTGACGGACAGGGGGCGAACACTGAAGCTTTCTTT
TRBV11-3,-,-,18,TRBJ2-7,CASNRPGLKQESYNEQYF,TGTGCCAGCAACCGGCCGGGACTTAAGCAGGAATCCTACAATGAGCAGTACTTC
TRBV13,-,-,16,TRBJ2-5,CASSARAGGKKETQYF,TGTGCCAGCAGCGCCCGAGCCGGGGGCAAGAAAGAGACCCAGTACTTC
TRBV20-1,TRBD2,-,15,TRBJ2-7,CSASQPGLRNYEQYF,TGCAGTGCTAGCCAACCGGGACTAAGAAACTACGAGCAGTACTTC
TRBV20-1,TRBD2,few,15,TRBJ2-3,CSALRSGGAGDTQYF,TGCAGTGCCCTCCGTAGCGGGGGGGCCGGTGATACGCAGTATTTT
TRBV30,-,-,13,TRBJ2-1,CAWSINAGNEQFF,TGTGCCTGGAGCATAAATGCGGGGAATGAGCAGTTCTTC
TRBV6-5,TRBD1,few,15,TRBJ1-2,CASRGGQGASYGYTF,TGTGCCAGCAGGGGGGGACAGGGGGCTTCCTATGGCTACACCTTC
TRBV29-1,TRBD2,few,16,TRBJ2-1,CSVEAIAGGLRGEQFF,TGCAGCGTTGAAGCCATAGCGGGGGGTCTTCGGGGTGAGCAGTTCTTC
TRBV2,-,-,15,TRBJ1-2,CASSENGGGFYGYTF,TGTGCCAGCAGTGAAAACGGGGGCGGATTCTATGGCTACACCTTC
TRBV6-1,-,-,13,TRBJ1-5,CASMAGGSQPQHF,TGTGCCAGCATGGCGGGGGGGAGTCAGCCCCAGCATTTT
TRBV20-1,-,few,16,TRBJ2-1,CSAEGPRLASYNEQFF,TGCAGTGCCGAAGGTCCGAGGCTAGCGTCTTACAATGAGCAGTTCTTC
TRBV7-2,TRBD1,many,14,TRBJ2-7,CASSWGTGAYEQYF,TGTGCCAGCAGCTGGGGGACAGGGGCTTACGAGCAGTACTTC
TRBV7-2,TRBD2,once,15,TRBJ2-1,CASSFGTSGGGEQFF,TGTGCCAGCAGCTTCGGGACTAGCGGGGGGGGTGAGCAGTTCTTC
TRBV28,TRBD1,-,15,TRBJ2-7,CASSWAGTGSYEQYF,TGTGCCAGCAGTTGGGCCGGGACAGGGTCCTACGAGCAGTACTTC
TRBV7-9,-,-,13,TRBJ2-3,CATQGPWGDTQYF,TGTGCCACCCAGGGGCCTTGGGGGGATACGCAGTATTTT